This entry describes one T cell receptor beta chain. There are 13 residues in the CDR3. Germline lookup yields CDR1 ENHRY and CDR2 SYGVKD. The junction had 3 bases not matched to a gene; V was cut back by 6 bases and J by 8 bases. As processed by the authors: Counts of nucleated cells, estimated from reference gene primer amplification, were obtained. TCRdb's table, derived via immunoSEQ multiplex PCR, lists solely in-frame clones and lacks some. D and trimming were read from the DNA, whereas the V and J calls and clone size are those reported in that table. The profile shows about 310,000 clones, approximately 90% of them singletons. The sample belongs to a study of blood T cell repertoires in COVID-19. Study details: The United States, Italy and Spain provided the acute and convalescent COVID-19 samples. T cells, B-cell-depleted T cells, or PBMCs supplied cDNA or gDNA.

This TCR came from a woman in her late teens or twenties who had recovered from COVID-19. The chain links TRBV10-3 to TRBJ1-5, with 11 bases matching TRBD1. Specimen: PBMCs or T cells enriched from blood (not recorded which). CDR3 bases: TGTGCCATCAGAGGGACAGGGGGTGAGCCCCAGCATTTT. Translating it yields CAIRGTGGEPQHF.